The source of this T cell receptor beta chain is a study of shared clonotypes between healthy human individuals. With regard to this clone: Its specificity is unknown.

Study-level points and caveats: Although depth was large, rarefaction showed that sequencing of the sorted subsets was incomplete. Roughly 5% of naive CD4 clonotypes were shared across a few donors.

Deletions cut 4 bases from V and 2 bases from J, with 12 bases between. Germline loops: CDR1 KGHSH, CDR2 LQKENI. The CDR3 runs 14 residues. The assay was immunoSEQ multiplex PCR, and TCRdb's table has in-frame clones only and misses some. Counted here are under 200,000 clones, 85% to 95% occurring once; the ten biggest clones make up around 0.072%. The receptor comes from a woman in her thirties in good health. Sequenced: naive CD4+ T cells sorted from blood. Subset specified: CD45RA+ positively selected. The chain couples TRBV18 to TRBJ2-7; D might be TRBD1 (6 bases). The CDR3 coding sequence is TGTGCCAGCTCACGCCGACAGGAGACCTACGAGCAGTACTTC. It specifies CASSRRQETYEQYF.